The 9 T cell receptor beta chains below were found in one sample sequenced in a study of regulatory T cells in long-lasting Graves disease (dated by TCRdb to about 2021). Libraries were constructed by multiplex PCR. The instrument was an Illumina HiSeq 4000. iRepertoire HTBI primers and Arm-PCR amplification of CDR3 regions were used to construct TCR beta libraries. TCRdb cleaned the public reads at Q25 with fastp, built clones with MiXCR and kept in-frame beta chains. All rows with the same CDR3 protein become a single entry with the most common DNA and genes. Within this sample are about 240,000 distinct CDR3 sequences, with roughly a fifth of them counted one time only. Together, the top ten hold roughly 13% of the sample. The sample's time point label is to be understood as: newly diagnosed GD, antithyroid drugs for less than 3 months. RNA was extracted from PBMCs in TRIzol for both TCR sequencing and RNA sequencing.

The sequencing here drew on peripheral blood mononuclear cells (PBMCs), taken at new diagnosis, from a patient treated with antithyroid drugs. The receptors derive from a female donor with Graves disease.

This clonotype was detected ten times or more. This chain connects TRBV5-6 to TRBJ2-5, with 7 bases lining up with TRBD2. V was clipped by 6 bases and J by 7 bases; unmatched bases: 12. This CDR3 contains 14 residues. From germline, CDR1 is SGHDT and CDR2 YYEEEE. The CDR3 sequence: CASKLAGLAGTQYF. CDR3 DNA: TGTGCCAGCAAGCTGGCGGGGTTAGCGGGGACCCAGTACTTC.

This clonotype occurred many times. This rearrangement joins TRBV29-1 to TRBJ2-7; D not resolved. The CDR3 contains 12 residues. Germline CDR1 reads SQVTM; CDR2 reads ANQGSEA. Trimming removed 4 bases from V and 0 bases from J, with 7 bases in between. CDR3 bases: TGCAGCGTTGTACCTAGCTCCTACGAGCAGTACTTC. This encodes CSVVPSSYEQYF.

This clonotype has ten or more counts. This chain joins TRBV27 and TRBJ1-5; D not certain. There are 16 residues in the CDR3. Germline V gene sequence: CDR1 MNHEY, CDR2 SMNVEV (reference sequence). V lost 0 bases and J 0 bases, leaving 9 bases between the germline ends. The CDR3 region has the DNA TGTGCCAGCAGTTTATCTCCGTTAGATAGCAATCAGCCCCAGCATTTT. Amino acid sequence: CASSLSPLDSNQPQHF.

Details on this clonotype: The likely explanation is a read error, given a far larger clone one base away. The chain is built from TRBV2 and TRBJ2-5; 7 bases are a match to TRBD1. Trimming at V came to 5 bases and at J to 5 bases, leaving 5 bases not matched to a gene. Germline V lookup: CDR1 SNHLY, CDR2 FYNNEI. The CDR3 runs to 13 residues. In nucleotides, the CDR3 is TGTGCCAGCAGTTCCGACAGGGCGGAGACCCAGTACTTC. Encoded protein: CASSSDRAETQYF.

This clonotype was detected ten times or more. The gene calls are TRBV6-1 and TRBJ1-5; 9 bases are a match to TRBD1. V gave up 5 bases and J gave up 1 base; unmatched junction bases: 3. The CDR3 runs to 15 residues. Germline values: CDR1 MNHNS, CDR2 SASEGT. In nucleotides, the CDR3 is TGTGCCAGCAGTCAGGACAGGGGAAGCAATCAGCCCCAGCATTTT. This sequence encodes CASSQDRGSNQPQHF.

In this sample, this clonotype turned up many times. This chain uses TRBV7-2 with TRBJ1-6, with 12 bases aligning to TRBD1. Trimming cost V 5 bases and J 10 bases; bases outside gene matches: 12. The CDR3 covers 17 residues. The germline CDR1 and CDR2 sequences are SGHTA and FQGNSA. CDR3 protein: CASSQRGGQGAGSPLHF. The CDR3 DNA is TGTGCCAGCAGCCAACGGGGGGGACAGGGGGCGGGATCACCCCTCCACTTT. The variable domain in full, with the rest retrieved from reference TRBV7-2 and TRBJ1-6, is GAGVSQSPSNKVTEKGKDVELRCDPISGHTALYWYRQSLGQGLEFLIYFQGNSAPDKSGLPSDRFSAERTGGSVSTLTIQRTQQEDSAVYLCASSQRGGQGAGSPLHFGNGTRLTVT.

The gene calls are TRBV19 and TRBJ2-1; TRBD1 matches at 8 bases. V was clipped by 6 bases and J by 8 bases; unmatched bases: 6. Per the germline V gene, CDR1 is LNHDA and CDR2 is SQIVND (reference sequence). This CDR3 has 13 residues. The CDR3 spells CASRDRASDEQFF. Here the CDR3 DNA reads TGTGCCAGTAGGGACAGGGCAAGCGATGAGCAGTTCTTC.

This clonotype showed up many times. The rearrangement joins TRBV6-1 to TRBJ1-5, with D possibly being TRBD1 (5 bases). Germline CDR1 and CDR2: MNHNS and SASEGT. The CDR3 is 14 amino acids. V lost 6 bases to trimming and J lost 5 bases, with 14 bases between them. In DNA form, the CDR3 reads TGTGCCAGCAGACCACGACAGACCGATCAGCCCCAGCATTTT. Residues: CASRPRQTDQPQHF.

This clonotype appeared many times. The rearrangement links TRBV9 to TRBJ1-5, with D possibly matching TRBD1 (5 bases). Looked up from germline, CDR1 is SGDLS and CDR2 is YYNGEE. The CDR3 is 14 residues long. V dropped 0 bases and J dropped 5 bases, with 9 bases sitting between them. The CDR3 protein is CASSVGQSYQPQHF. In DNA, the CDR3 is TGTGCCAGCAGCGTAGGACAGTCATATCAGCCCCAGCATTTT.